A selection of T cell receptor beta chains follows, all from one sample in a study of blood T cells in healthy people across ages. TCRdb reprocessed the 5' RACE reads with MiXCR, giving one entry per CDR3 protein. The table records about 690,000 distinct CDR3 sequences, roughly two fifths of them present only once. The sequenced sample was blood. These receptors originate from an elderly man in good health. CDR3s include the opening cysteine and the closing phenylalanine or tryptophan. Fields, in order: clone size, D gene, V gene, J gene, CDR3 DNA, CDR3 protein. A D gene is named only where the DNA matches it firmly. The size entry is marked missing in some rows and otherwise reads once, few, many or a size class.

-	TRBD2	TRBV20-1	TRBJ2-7	TGCAGTGCTTCGCGGGGGGCCGACTACGAGCAGTACTTC	CSASRGADYEQYF
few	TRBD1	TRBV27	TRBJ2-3	TGTGCCAGCAGTTTGACCGGGACAGCAACAGATACGCAGTATTTT	CASSLTGTATDTQYF
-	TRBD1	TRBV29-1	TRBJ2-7	TGCAGCGTTCAAGGCCCCGGGACAGGGGAAGAGCAGTACTTC	CSVQGPGTGEEQYF
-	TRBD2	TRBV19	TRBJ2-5	TGTGCCGGTAGTATGAGGACTAGGCGAGAGACCCAGTACTTC	CAGSMRTRRETQYF
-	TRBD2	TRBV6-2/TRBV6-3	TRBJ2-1	TGTGCCAGCAGGCCGGGGACTAGCGGGGAATTACTCTACAATGAGCAGTTCTTC	CASRPGTSGELLYNEQFF
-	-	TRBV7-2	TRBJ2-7	TGTGCCAGCAGCTTACGGGGTTGGTACGAGCAGTACTTC	CASSLRGWYEQYF
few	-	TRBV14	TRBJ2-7	TGTGCCAGCAGCCAAGTGCTAAAAGAGCAGTACTTC	CASSQVLKEQYF
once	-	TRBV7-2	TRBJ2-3	TGTGCCAGCAGCTCCCCCGGGGTGCCGACAGGACCAGATACGCGGTATTTT	CASSSPGVPTGPDTRYF
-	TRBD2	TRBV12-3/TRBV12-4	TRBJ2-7	TGTGCCAGCAGTCTTCGACGGGGGGACGAGCAGTACTTC	CASSLRRGDEQYF
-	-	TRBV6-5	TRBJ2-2	TGTGCCAGCAGTTACTCGAGCGGGTTTGGCACCGGGGAGCTGTTTTTT	CASSYSSGFGTGELFF
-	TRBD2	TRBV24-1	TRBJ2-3	TGTGCCACCAGTGATCCGACTGTTAGCGGGGGTAGCACAGGTACGCAGTATTTT	CATSDPTVSGGSTGTQYF